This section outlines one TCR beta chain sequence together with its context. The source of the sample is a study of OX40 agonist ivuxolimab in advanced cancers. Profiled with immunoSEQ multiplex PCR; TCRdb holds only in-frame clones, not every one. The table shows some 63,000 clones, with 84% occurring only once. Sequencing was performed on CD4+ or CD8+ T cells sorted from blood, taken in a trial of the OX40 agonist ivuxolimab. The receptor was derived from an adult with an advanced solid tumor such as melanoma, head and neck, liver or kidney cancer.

The CDR3 sequence: CASSLSRMRGESTDTQYF. DNA for the CDR3: TGTGCCAGCAGCTTATCACGAATGCGGGGGGAAAGCACAGATACGCAGTATTTT. The chain recombines TRBV5-4 with TRBJ2-3; 8 nucleotides match TRBD2. The CDR3 covers 18 residues. Germline assignment: CDR1 SGHNT and CDR2 YYREEE (reference sequence). V shed 2 bases, J shed 0 bases, and the junction held 11 bases outside the gene matches.